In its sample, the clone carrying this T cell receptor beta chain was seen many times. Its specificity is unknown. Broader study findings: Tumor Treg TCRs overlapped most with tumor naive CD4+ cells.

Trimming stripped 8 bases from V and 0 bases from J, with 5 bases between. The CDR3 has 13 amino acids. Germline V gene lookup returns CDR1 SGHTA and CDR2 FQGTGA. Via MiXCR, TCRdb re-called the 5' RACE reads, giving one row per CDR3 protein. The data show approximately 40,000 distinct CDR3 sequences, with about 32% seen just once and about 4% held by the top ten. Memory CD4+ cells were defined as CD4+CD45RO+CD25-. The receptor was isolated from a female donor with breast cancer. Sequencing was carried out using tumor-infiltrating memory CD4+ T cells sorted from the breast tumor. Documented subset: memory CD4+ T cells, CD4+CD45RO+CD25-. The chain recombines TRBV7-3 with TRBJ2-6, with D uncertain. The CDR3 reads CASAGSGANVLTF. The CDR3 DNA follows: TGTGCCAGCGCTGGCTCTGGGGCCAACGTCCTGACTTTC.